The 20 T cell receptor beta chains below all came from one sample that was sequenced in a study of blood T cells in healthy people across ages. Next came a second PCR, run for roughly 6 to 11 cycles, which used a sample-barcoded 5' primer along with a J-beta primer mix. TCRdb re-derived calls from the 5' RACE reads in MiXCR, one entry per CDR3 protein. Among hundreds of thousands of distinct CDR3 sequences listed, about 54% were seen once. Source material: blood. These receptors were obtained from a man between 60 and 75 years old in good health.

This clonotype was counted only a few times. The V and J genes are TRBV6-1 and TRBJ1-2; no firm D call. In germline, CDR1 is MNHNS, CDR2 SASEGT. This CDR3 comprises 11 residues. V was clipped by 2 bases and J by 4 bases, with 2 bases between them. CDR3 protein: CASSEIYGYTF. The CDR3 nucleotides are TGTGCCAGCAGTGAAATCTATGGCTACACCTTC.

About this clonotype: Because it lacks the conserved phenylalanine or tryptophan at the end, this CDR3 is likely a read error. V is TRBV4-2 and J is TRBJ2-5; TRBD2 matches at 7 bases. Per germline, CDR1 LGHNA and CDR2 YNFKEQ. With 1 base clipped from V and 1 base from J, the junction kept 6 bases outside the gene matches. The CDR3 covers 16 residues. CDR3 coding DNA: TGTGCCAGCAGCCAAGTGGGGAGCGGGGCCCAAGAGACCCAGTACCTC. It translates to CASSQVGSGAQETQYL.

This chain links TRBV18 with TRBJ2-3, with 7 bases fitting TRBD1. The CDR3 totals 16 residues. Germline lookup yields CDR1 KGHSH and CDR2 LQKENI. V was pared by 1 base and J by 0 bases, with 4 bases of the junction left unmatched. DNA of the CDR3: TGTGCCAGCTCACCACGAGGGGGCTATAGCACAGATACGCAGTATTTT. Protein product: CASSPRGGYSTDTQYF. The full variable domain, completed using reference TRBV18 and TRBJ2-3, is NAGVMQNPRHLVRRRGQEARLRCSPMKGHSHVYWYRQLPEEGLKFMVYLQKENIIDESGMPKERFSAEFPKEGPSILRIQQVVRGDSAAYFCASSPRGGYSTDTQYFGPGTRLTVL.

The chain carries TRBV11-2 and TRBJ2-1; D not resolved. V was cut by 1 base and J by 6 bases, with 10 bases left in between. This CDR3 is built from 14 residues. The V gene's germline CDR1 is SGHAT and CDR2 FQNNGV. The CDR3 region is CASSLVGWGNEQFF. The CDR3, as DNA: TGTGCCAGCAGCTTAGTGGGATGGGGCAATGAGCAGTTCTTC.

The V and J genes are TRBV7-2 and TRBJ2-7, with D possibly matching TRBD2 (6 bases). V lost 3 bases and J lost 3, with 12 bases in between. Looked up from germline, CDR1 is SGHTA and CDR2 is FQGNSA. The CDR3 runs to 14 residues. The CDR3 nucleotides are TGTGCCAGCAGCTTGGGACTCGCCTACTACGAGCAGTACTTC. Amino acids: CASSLGLAYYEQYF.

V usage is TRBV5-5 and J usage is TRBJ2-7; 7 bases agree with TRBD1. The J call may not be correct, given that the DNA end is closer to TRBJ2-5. This CDR3 is 14 amino acids long. CDR1 SGHKS and CDR2 YYEKEE come from the germline V gene (reference sequence). This chain's CDR3 is CASSLPTGPETQYF. The CDR3 nucleotides read TGTGCCAGCAGCTTGCCGACAGGGCCGGAGACCCAGTACTTC.

The rearrangement uses TRBV7-9 and TRBJ2-3; 8 bases fit TRBD2. The germline V gene has CDR1 SEHNR and CDR2 FQNEAQ (reference sequence). Germline trimming cut 11 bases from V and 2 bases from J; bases unmatched to any gene: 6. This CDR3 has 13 residues. CDR3: CAHREGTTDTQYF. The DNA for the CDR3 is TGTGCCCACCGGGAGGGGACCACAGATACGCAGTATTTT.

This clonotype has a handful of counts. This chain links TRBV7-2 with TRBJ2-6, with no clear D. Looked up from germline, CDR1 is SGHTA and CDR2 is FQGNSA. This CDR3 has 19 amino acids. V shed 5 bases and J shed 4 bases, with 24 bases lying between them. DNA of the CDR3: TGTGCCAGCAGCACCCGAGCACAGTCCCGCCTGGAGGGGGCCAACGTCCTGACTTTC. It codes for CASSTRAQSRLEGANVLTF.

This clonotype has just a few counts. The chain recombines TRBV29-1 with TRBJ2-7; D might be TRBD1 (6 bases). V was pared by 6 bases and J by 6 bases, with 18 bases between. The V gene's germline CDR1 is SQVTM and CDR2 ANQGSEA. This CDR3 region has 13 residues. This CDR3 reads CSVRTVDGGEQYF. The CDR3 DNA follows: TGCAGCGTGAGGACAGTTGATGGAGGCGAGCAGTACTTC.

Note on this clonotype: A junction boundary mismatches the germline segment, possibly from a read error. The V gene is TRBV3-1, the J gene TRBJ2-2; TRBD2 matches at 7 bases. The CDR3 spans 15 residues. The germline V gene has CDR1 LGHDT and CDR2 YNNKEL (reference sequence). CDR3 nucleotide sequence: TGTGCCAGCAGCCGTACGGGACTAAACACCAGGGAGCTGTTTTTT. It specifies CASSRTGLNTRELFF.

The V and J genes are TRBV4-2 and TRBJ2-5, with 10 bases lining up with TRBD2. The CDR3 covers 16 residues. Losses at the gene ends were 0 bases for V and 1 base for J; bases not matched to a gene: 2. CDR1 LGHNA and CDR2 YNFKEQ come from the germline V gene. CDR3: CASSQDVAGGQETQYF. In DNA form, the CDR3 reads TGTGCCAGCAGCCAAGATGTAGCGGGGGGCCAAGAGACCCAGTACTTC.

This clonotype has a single count. This rearrangement joins TRBV29-1 to TRBJ2-1; the match to TRBD1 covers 7 bases. The germline V gene encodes CDR1 SQVTM and CDR2 ANQGSEA. Trimming removed 3 bases from V and 8 bases from J; junction bases left unmatched: 10. This CDR3 spans 14 amino acids. CDR3 residues: CSVDRQGLGDEQFF. DNA for the CDR3: TGCAGCGTTGATCGACAGGGCCTTGGCGATGAGCAGTTCTTC.

This clonotype appeared a few times. This chain links TRBV7-8 with TRBJ2-1, with D tentatively TRBD1 (6 bases). The germline V gene has CDR1 SGHVS and CDR2 FQNEAQ. The CDR3 extends over 15 amino acids. V gave up 3 bases and J gave up 2 bases, with 11 bases separating them. The CDR3 DNA reads TGTGCCAGCAGCTTTCAGGGGCTTACCTACAATGAGCAGTTCTTC. Protein product: CASSFQGLTYNEQFF.

This clonotype was counted at least ten times. The chain has TRBV7-2 and TRBJ2-7; D is perhaps TRBD1 (6 bases). Germline CDR1 and CDR2: SGHTA and FQGNSA. This CDR3 spans 13 amino acids. V lost 4 bases and J lost 2, with 9 bases in between. CDR3 protein: CASSYRQAYEQYF. The CDR3 DNA sequence: TGTGCCAGCAGCTACCGACAGGCCTACGAGCAGTACTTC.

The gene calls are TRBV2 and TRBJ1-2; D not resolved. Germline lookup yields CDR1 SNHLY and CDR2 FYNNEI. V was pared by 1 base and J by 4 bases, with 10 bases between. CDR3 length: 14 amino acids. CDR3 DNA sequence: TGTGCCAGCAGTGAAGGGCAGGCGCCCTATGGCTACACCTTC. It specifies CASSEGQAPYGYTF.

This chain joins TRBV2 and TRBJ2-7; 7 bases are shared with TRBD2. CDR1 is SNHLY and CDR2 is FYNNEI in the germline V gene. The CDR3 is 15 amino acids. V lost 4 bases and J lost 1; bases outside the gene matches: 7. The CDR3 nucleotides are TGTGCCAGCAGTGGGGAGGGGATCATTTCCTACGAGCAGTACTTC. Protein: CASSGEGIISYEQYF.

Remarks on this clonotype: A much larger clone lies one base from this, so it may be a read error. This sequence joins TRBV6-1 and TRBJ2-1; 7 bases map to TRBD1. The CDR3 consists of 13 residues. V dropped 6 bases and J dropped 13; count of bases not matched to a gene: 12. Germline V gives CDR1 MNHNS, CDR2 SASEGT. The CDR3 region has the DNA TGTGCCAGCAGGACAGGGAATCAAGAGACCCAGTTCTTC. Its protein is CASRTGNQETQFF.

The chain is built from TRBV29-1 and TRBJ2-4; TRBD1 aligns across 9 bases. The CDR3 sequence is 17 residues long. Germline CDR1 reads SQVTM; CDR2 reads ANQGSEA. J was trimmed by 1 base and V by 5 bases; bases with no gene match: 12. Here the CDR3 DNA reads TGCAGCGTTCGGGACAGGGACGGGCGGGGTGCCAAAAACATTCAGTACTTC. This encodes CSVRDRDGRGAKNIQYF.

This clonotype was counted a few times. This sequence joins TRBV27 and TRBJ2-7; D is unresolved. Germline assignment: CDR1 MNHEY and CDR2 SMNVEV (reference sequence). The ends were cut back, 0 bases at V and 2 bases at J, with 8 bases in the middle. There are 14 residues in the CDR3. The chain's CDR3 is CASSLSMDTYEQYF. As DNA, the CDR3 is TGTGCCAGCAGTTTATCGATGGATACCTACGAGCAGTACTTC.

The rearrangement joins TRBV20-1 to TRBJ2-5, with 8 nucleotides matching TRBD1. The trim removed 3 bases at V and 5 bases at J, leaving 5 bases unmatched. The CDR3 loop spans 13 amino acids. Germline lookup yields CDR1 DFQATT and CDR2 SNEGSKA (reference sequence). The CDR3 DNA reads TGCAGTGCTAGGACAGGGGCAGGGGAGACCCAGTACTTC. Its translation is CSARTGAGETQYF.